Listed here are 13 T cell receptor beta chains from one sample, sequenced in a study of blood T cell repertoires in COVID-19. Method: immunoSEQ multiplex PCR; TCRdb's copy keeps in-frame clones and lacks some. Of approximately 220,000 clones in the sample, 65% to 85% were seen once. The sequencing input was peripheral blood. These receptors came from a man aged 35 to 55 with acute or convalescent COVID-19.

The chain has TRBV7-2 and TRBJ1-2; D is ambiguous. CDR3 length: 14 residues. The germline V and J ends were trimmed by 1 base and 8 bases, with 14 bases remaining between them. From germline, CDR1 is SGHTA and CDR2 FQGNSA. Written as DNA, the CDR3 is TGTGCCAGCAGCTTAGTACAGAACTCTATGGGCTACACCTTC. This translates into CASSLVQNSMGYTF.

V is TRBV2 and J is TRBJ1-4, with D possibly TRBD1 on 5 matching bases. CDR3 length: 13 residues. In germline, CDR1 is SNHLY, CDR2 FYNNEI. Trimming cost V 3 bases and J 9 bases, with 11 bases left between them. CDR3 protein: CASSDRSGKKLFF. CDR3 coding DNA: TGTGCCAGCAGTGATAGGTCAGGGAAAAAACTGTTTTTT.

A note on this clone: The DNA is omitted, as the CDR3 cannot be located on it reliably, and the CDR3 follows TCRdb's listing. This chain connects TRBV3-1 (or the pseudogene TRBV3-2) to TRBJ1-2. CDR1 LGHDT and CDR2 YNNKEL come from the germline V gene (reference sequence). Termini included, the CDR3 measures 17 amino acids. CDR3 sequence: CASSQVLRADRGYGYTF.

The CDR3: CASRAGREKLFF. CDR3 nucleotides: TGTGCCAGCAGGGCGGGGAGAGAAAAACTGTTTTTT. The J gene is TRBJ1-4, the V gene TRBV27; no definite D call. The CDR3 consists of 12 residues. Between the trimmed V and J ends, which lost 6 bases and 8 bases, there was a span of 10 bases. Germline V gene lookup returns CDR1 MNHEY and CDR2 SMNVEV (reference sequence).

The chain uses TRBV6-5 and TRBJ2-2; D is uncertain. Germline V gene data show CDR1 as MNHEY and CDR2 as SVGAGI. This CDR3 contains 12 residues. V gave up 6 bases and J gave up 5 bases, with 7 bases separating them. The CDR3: CASSSITGELFF. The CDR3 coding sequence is TGTGCCAGCAGCTCTATTACCGGGGAGCTGTTTTTT.

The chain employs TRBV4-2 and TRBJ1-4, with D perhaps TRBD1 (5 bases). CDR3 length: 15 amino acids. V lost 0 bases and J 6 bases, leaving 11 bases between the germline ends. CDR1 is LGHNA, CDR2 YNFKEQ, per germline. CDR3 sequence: CASSQEGQSHEKLFF. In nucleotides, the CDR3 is TGTGCCAGCAGCCAAGAGGGGCAGAGCCATGAAAAACTGTTTTTT.

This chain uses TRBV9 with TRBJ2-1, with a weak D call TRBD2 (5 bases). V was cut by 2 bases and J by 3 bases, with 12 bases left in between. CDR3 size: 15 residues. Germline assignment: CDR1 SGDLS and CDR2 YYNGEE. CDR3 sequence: CASSVEGASYNEQFF. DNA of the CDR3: TGTGCCAGCAGCGTTGAGGGAGCTAGCTACAATGAGCAGTTCTTC.

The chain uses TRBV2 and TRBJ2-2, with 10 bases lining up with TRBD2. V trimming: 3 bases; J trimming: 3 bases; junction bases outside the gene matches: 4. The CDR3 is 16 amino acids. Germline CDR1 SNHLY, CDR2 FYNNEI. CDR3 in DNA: TGTGCCAGCAGTGAGGTACTAGCGGGATACACCGGGGAGCTGTTTTTT. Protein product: CASSEVLAGYTGELFF.

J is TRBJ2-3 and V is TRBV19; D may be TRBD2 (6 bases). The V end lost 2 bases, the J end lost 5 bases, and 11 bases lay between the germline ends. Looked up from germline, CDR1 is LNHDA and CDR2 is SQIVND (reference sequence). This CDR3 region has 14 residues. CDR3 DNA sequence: TGTGCCAGTAGTATATCGTCGGGGGTAGATACGCAGTATTTT. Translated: CASSISSGVDTQYF.

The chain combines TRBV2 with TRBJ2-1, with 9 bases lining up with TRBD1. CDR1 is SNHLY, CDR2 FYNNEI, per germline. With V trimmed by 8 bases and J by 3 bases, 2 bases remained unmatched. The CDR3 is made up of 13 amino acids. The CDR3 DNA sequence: TGTGCCAGCCAGGACAGGGGCTACAATGAGCAGTTCTTC. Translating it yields CASQDRGYNEQFF.

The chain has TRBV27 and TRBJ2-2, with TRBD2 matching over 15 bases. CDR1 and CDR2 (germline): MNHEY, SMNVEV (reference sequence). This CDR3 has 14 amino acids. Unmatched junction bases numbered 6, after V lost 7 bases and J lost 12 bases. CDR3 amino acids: CASTGLAGGPQLFF. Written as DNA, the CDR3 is TGTGCCAGCACCGGACTAGCGGGAGGGCCCCAGCTGTTTTTT.

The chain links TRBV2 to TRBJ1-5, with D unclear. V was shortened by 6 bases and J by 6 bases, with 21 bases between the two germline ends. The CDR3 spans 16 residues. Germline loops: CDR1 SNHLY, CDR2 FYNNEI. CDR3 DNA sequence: TGTGCCAGCAGGGAGAGTGGTTCTTATTCATTTCAGCCCCAGCATTTT. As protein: CASRESGSYSFQPQHF.

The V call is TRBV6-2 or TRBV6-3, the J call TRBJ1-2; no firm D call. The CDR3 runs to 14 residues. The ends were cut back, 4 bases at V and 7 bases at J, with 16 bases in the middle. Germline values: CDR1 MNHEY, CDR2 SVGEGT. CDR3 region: CASSSQSLFGGYTF. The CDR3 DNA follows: TGTGCCAGCAGTTCTCAAAGTTTATTCGGTGGCTACACCTTC.